This TCR beta chain emerged from a study of blood T cell repertoires in COVID-19. Study in general: Sites across the United States, Italy and Spain contributed samples from acute and convalescent COVID-19. In each case, the material was cDNA or gDNA derived from T cells, B-cell-depleted T cells, or PBMCs.

V lost 3 bases and J 5 bases, leaving 16 bases between the germline ends. Germline V gene lookup returns CDR1 MNHNS and CDR2 SASEGT. The CDR3 totals 15 residues. Source study methods: Estimation of nucleated cell counts relied on the amplification of reference gene primers. TCRdb's copy holds only in-frame clones and misses some; the assay was immunoSEQ multiplex PCR. The V and J calls and clone size come from that table; D and trimming were worked out from the DNA. Seen here are fewer than 350,000 clones, 80% to 90% observed once, and the top ten hold around 8%. The TCR was taken from a woman between 50 and 59 years old who had recovered from COVID-19. The chain couples TRBV6-1 to TRBJ2-5; D perhaps matches TRBD1 (5 bases). The sequencing input was peripheral blood. CDR3 sequence reads: CASSDMGLVEETQYF. DNA for the CDR3: TGTGCCAGCAGTGATATGGGGCTGGTGGAGGAGACCCAGTACTTC.